The subject of this entry is one T cell receptor beta chain. What it binds is not known. Data came from immunoSEQ multiplex PCR; TCRdb stores just in-frame clones and leaves some out. Of over 60,000 clones listed, about 74% are singletons. The V end lost 1 base, the J end lost 2 bases, and 11 bases lay between the germline ends. The germline V gene encodes CDR1 MNHNS and CDR2 SASEGT. The CDR3 runs to 15 residues. Tumor or blood genomic DNA was sequenced, with inputs of about 616 ng to 6,004 ng. These data belong to a study of T cells in tumors after PD-1 blockade. Overall study context: Some patients also took daily vismodegib 150 mg during anti-PD-1 treatment. The study's findings and limits: Blood contained 35% to 50% of the tumor's TCR clonotypes.

This chain joins TRBV6-1 and TRBJ2-5, with D perhaps matching TRBD2 (6 bases). The source was PBMCs, collected after anti-PD-1 treatment. The sequence derives from a human donor with basal cell carcinoma. CDR3 bases: TGTGCCAGCAGTGAAGAGGTGACTAGTCAAGAGACCCAGTACTTC. It is translated as CASSEEVTSQETQYF.